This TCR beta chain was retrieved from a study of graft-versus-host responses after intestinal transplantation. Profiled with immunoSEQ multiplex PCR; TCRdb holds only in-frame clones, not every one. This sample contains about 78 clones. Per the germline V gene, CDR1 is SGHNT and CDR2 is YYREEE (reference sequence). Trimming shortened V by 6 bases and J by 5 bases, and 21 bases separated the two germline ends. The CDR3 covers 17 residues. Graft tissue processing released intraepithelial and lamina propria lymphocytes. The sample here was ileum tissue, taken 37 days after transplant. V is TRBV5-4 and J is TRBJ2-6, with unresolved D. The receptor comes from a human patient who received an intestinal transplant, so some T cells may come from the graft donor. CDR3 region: CASITPTRQSRANVLTF. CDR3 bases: TGTGCCAGCATAACGCCCACCAGACAAAGTCGGGCCAACGTCCTGACTTTC.